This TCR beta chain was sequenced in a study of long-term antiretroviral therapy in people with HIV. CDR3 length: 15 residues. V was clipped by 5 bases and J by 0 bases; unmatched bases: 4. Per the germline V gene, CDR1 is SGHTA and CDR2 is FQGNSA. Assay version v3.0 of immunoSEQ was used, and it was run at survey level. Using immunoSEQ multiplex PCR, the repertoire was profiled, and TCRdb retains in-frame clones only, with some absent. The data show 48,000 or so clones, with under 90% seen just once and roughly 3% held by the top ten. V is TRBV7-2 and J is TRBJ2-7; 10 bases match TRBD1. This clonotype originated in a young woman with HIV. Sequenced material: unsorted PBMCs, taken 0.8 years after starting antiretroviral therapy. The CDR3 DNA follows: TGTGCCAGCAGCCTCTGGACAGGGGGCTCCTACGAGCAGTACTTC. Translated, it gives CASSLWTGGSYEQYF.